These T cell receptor beta chains were read from a single sample in a study of IL-17A CD8 T cells in psoriatic arthritis synovium. Repertoires were generated with immunoSEQ multiplex PCR, while TCRdb's copy carries only in-frame clones and drops some. The sample holds 1,400 or so clones; about three quarters are singletons and the top ten take roughly 15%. Material: IL-17A+ (IFN-gamma+/-) memory CD8+ T cells from synovial fluid. The receptors come from a human donor with psoriatic arthritis. CDR3s include the opening cysteine and the closing phenylalanine or tryptophan. The D gene is left open where the match is weak. Only part of the rows carry a size: once, few, many, or a class if the clone is expanded.

>TRBJ2-5|NA|TRBV4-1|TRBD2
TGCGCCAGCAGCGCTGCCGGGACTAGCGGGAGGGAGACCCAGTACTTC
CASSAAGTSGRETQYF
>TRBJ2-3|once|TRBV10-3|NA
TGTGCCATCAGTGAGTCCGGTAGGAGGGGGAGTGCTTCAGATACGCAGTATTTT
CAISESGRRGSASDTQYF
>TRBJ2-7|NA|TRBV5-4|TRBD1
TGTGCCAGCAGTCTGGGATTTCCTGACCGGGACAGGGGGCGCGAGCAGTACTTC
CASSLGFPDRDRGREQYF
>TRBJ1-2|few|TRBV3-1/TRBV3-2|NA
TGTGCCAGCAGCCACTACACCTTC
CASSHYTF
>TRBJ2-1|NA|TRBV11-3|NA
TGTGCCAGCAGCTTAGATGGGGGGAAAACCGATGAGCAGTTCTTC
CASSLDGGKTDEQFF
>TRBJ2-5|NA|TRBV5-6|TRBD1
TGTGCCAGCAGCGGGGGGACAGGGAGAAACTTC
CASSGGTGRNF
>TRBJ1-2|once|TRBV12-2|NA
TGTGCAAGTCGCCCTCCACGAAAGACCTATGGCTACACCTTC
CASRPPRKTYGYTF
>TRBJ1-1|NA|TRBV11-3|NA
TGTGCCAGCAGCTTAGATTGGGCGGGAGAGGCTTTCTTT
CASSLDWAGEAFF
>TRBJ1-2|NA|TRBV9|NA
TGTGCCAGCAGCGTAGGTGGACAGTCTCCTGGCTACACCTTC
CASSVGGQSPGYTF
>TRBJ1-6|few|TRBV19|NA
TGTGCCACAAGCTACAACAGGGTTAAACCCCTCCACTTT
CATSYNRVKPLHF
>TRBJ1-6|NA|TRBV2|TRBD1
TGTGCCAGCAGTGATTCGCGGACAGGGGGCTCACCCCTCCACTTT
CASSDSRTGGSPLHF
>TRBJ2-7|NA|TRBV7-9|NA
TGTGCCAGCTCCTTGTCCGGGCTAGGCGAATACGAGCAGTACTTC
CASSLSGLGEYEQYF
>TRBJ2-4|NA|TRBV4-2|NA
TGTGCCAGCAGGGGGGGGGCCGAAACGAACATTCAGTACTTC
CASRGGAETNIQYF
>TRBJ2-7|NA|TRBV4-2|NA
TGTGCCAGCAGCCAAGAAGAGGGTCAGAGGCCCTATTTC
CASSQEEGQRPYF
>TRBJ2-7|NA|TRBV7-9|TRBD2
TGTGCCAGCAACTTAGCGGGGGACTACGAGCAGTACTTC
CASNLAGDYEQYF
>TRBJ2-5|NA|TRBV18|NA
TGTGCCAGCTCACCACCGCACTACCAAGAGACCCAGTACTTC
CASSPPHYQETQYF
>TRBJ1-2|few|TRBV19|TRBD1
TGTGCCAGTAGTATCGGTGGCAGGGGGCTTCTTGGCTACACCTTC
CASSIGGRGLLGYTF
>TRBJ1-2|hyperexpanded|TRBV2|NA
TGTGCCAGCAGTGAAAGACAGGCCTCCTATGGCTACACCTTC
CASSERQASYGYTF
>TRBJ2-7|NA|TRBV19|TRBD1
TGTGCCAGTAGTATTGCGGGACAGGGGAGTATGAACGAGCAGTACTTC
CASSIAGQGSMNEQYF
>TRBJ1-1|NA|TRBV11-2|TRBD1
TGTGCCAGCAGCGTGGTGGACAGGGGAGTTGAAGCTTTCTTT
CASSVVDRGVEAFF
>TRBJ1-2|NA|TRBV2|TRBD1
TGTGCCAGCAGTGCCTACACAGGGGAAGTGGCACTAACGGGTGGCTACACCTTC
CASSAYTGEVALTGGYTF
>TRBJ2-3|NA|TRBV7-8|TRBD2
TGTGCCAGCAGCTTAGCGCTCAGCGGGGGGCCGGGGACAGATACGCAGTATTTT
CASSLALSGGPGTDTQYF
>TRBJ2-7|NA|TRBV13|TRBD2
TGTGCCAGCAGCTCGCTCGGGACTAGCGGGGAGGGGGAGCAGTACTTC
CASSSLGTSGEGEQYF
>TRBJ1-1|NA|TRBV10-1|NA
TGCGCCAGCAGTGATAGAGGGGCATTTGAAGCTTTCTTT
CASSDRGAFEAFF
>TRBJ2-7|NA|TRBV7-9|TRBD1
TGTGCCAGCAGATCGGGACAGCGGCCGTACGAGCAGTACTTC
CASRSGQRPYEQYF
>TRBJ2-5|NA|TRBV11-3|TRBD1
TGTGCCAGCGGACAGGGGTTCCAAGAGACCCAGTACTTC
CASGQGFQETQYF
>TRBJ2-1|few|TRBV6-5|TRBD2
TGTGCCAGCAGTTACTCGGGCGGGGGTGAGCAGTTCTTC
CASSYSGGGEQFF
>TRBJ2-1|NA|TRBV19|NA
TGTGCCAGTAGTCTCACAGGGACTTACAATGAGCAGTTCTTC
CASSLTGTYNEQFF
>TRBJ2-3|NA|TRBV7-9|TRBD2
TGTGCCAGCAGCACCATGACTAGCGGGGGGTGGTCAGATACGCAGTATTTT
CASSTMTSGGWSDTQYF
>TRBJ2-1|NA|TRBV7-1|NA
TGTGCCAGCAGCCCTAGACGGGCCTACAATGAGCAGTTCTTC
CASSPRRAYNEQFF
>TRBJ2-1|NA|TRBV2|NA
TGTGCCAGCAGTGATTTGGGCGATGAGCAGTTCTTC
CASSDLGDEQFF
>TRBJ1-5|NA|TRBV7-8|NA
TGTGCCAGCAGCTTAGGGACAGTTATGGGTCAGCCCCAGCATTTT
CASSLGTVMGQPQHF
>TRBJ2-1|NA|TRBV5-1|NA
TGCGCCAGCAGCTTGGACGGTTGGGAGCAGTTCTTC
CASSLDGWEQFF
>TRBJ2-7|NA|TRBV7-9|NA
TGTGCCAGCAGCTCGACTCGGGAGCAGTACTTC
CASSSTREQYF
>TRBJ2-7|NA|TRBV2|NA
TGTGCCAGCACCCCGGGCAGCTACGAGCAGTACTTC
CASTPGSYEQYF
>TRBJ1-1|NA|TRBV6-5|NA
TGTGCCAGCAGTTACTCGACAGGCGCCGAAGCTTTCTTT
CASSYSTGAEAFF
>TRBJ1-1|NA|TRBV5-1|NA
TGCGCCAGCAGCTTGGCCGGGTTGAATGAAGCTTTCTTT
CASSLAGLNEAFF
>TRBJ2-3|NA|TRBV5-6|NA
TGTGCCAGCAGCCTGGTCTCCCCGGCCGAGGGAGATACGCAGTATTTT
CASSLVSPAEGDTQYF
>TRBJ1-6|NA|TRBV6-4|NA
TGTGCCAGCAGTGTTTCCCAGGGTATCCGTAATTCACCCCTCCACTTT
CASSVSQGIRNSPLHF
>TRBJ2-1|once|TRBV5-5|NA
TGTGCCAGCAGCCTGGACAAGAGGCAAGAGCAGTTCTTC
CASSLDKRQEQFF
>TRBJ1-2|few|TRBV19|NA
TGTGCCAGTAGTGCCAACCGGCGCGGCTACACCTTC
CASSANRRGYTF
>TRBJ2-5|NA|TRBV6-1|TRBD2
TGTGCCAGCAGTGAACTAGCGGGGGGGCAAGAGACCCAGTACTTC
CASSELAGGQETQYF
>TRBJ1-1|NA|TRBV20-1|NA
TGCAGTGCTAGAATAGTTGAAGCTTTCTTT
CSARIVEAFF
>TRBJ2-3|NA|TRBV6-4|TRBD2
TGTGCCAGCAGTGACTCTTCGGGGGGGACAGATACGCAGTATTTT
CASSDSSGGTDTQYF
>TRBJ2-2|NA|TRBV5-6|NA
TGTGCCAGCAGCCCTAAGGCGTTTGGGGAGCTGTTTTTT
CASSPKAFGELFF
>TRBJ1-2|large|TRBV2|TRBD1
TGTGCCAGCAGTTCCAGACAGGGGGCTGTTGGCTACACCTTC
CASSSRQGAVGYTF
>TRBJ2-7|NA|TRBV4-1|TRBD2
TGCGCCAGCAGCCAATTGAGCGGGGGGGCCCCCGAGCAGTACTTC
CASSQLSGGAPEQYF
>TRBJ1-5|NA|TRBV6-1|NA
TGTGCCAGCAGTGAAAACGCAGAGGGGACCCAGCCCCAGCATTTT
CASSENAEGTQPQHF
>TRBJ2-1|NA|TRBV29-1|NA
TGCAGCGTGGAAAGACAGTACAATGAGCAGTTCTTC
CSVERQYNEQFF